One sample yielded the 7 T cell receptor beta chains listed below, sequenced in a study of cytomegalovirus exposure and HLA in healthy donors. The PCR was carried out with 60 Vbeta primers and 13 Jbeta primers. The repertoire was sequenced with immunoSEQ multiplex PCR; TCRdb's copy has only in-frame clones and lacks some. Seen here are some 180,000 clones, around 78% observed once, and the top ten hold around 1.9%. Specimen: PBMCs. The source of these receptors is a man aged 25 to 40 in good health and CMV-seronegative.

The V call is TRBV7-3, the J call TRBJ1-5, with 9 bases that match TRBD1. Germline trimming cut 5 bases from V and 1 base from J; bases unmatched to any gene: 3. Germline values: CDR1 SGHTA, CDR2 FQGTGA. CDR3 length: 15 amino acids. The CDR3 sequence is CASSQTGGSNQPQHF. The CDR3 nucleotides read TGTGCCAGCAGCCAGACAGGGGGGAGCAATCAGCCCCAGCATTTT. Full variable domain (outside the CDR3, taken from reference TRBV7-3 and TRBJ1-5): GAGVSQTPSNKVTEKGKYVELRCDPISGHTALYWYRQSLGQGPEFLIYFQGTGAADDSGLPNDRFFAVRPEGSVSTLKIQRTERGDSAVYLCASSQTGGSNQPQHFGDGTRLSIL.

The V and J genes are TRBV28 and TRBJ1-5; 9 nucleotides agree with TRBD1. Germline loops: CDR1 MDHEN, CDR2 SYDVKM. V lost 8 bases and J lost 1; bases outside the gene matches: 3. The CDR3 runs 14 residues. The CDR3 DNA follows: TGTGCCAGCGGGACAGGGTTGAGCAATCAGCCCCAGCATTTT. Translation gives CASGTGLSNQPQHF. Full variable domain (missing parts from reference TRBV28 and TRBJ1-5): DVKVTQSSRYLVKRTGEKVFLECVQDMDHENMFWYRQDPGLGLRLIYFSYDVKMKEKGDIPEGYSVSREKKERFSLILESASTNQTSMYLCASGTGLSNQPQHFGDGTRLSIL.

This sequence joins TRBV6-1 and TRBJ2-5; D may be TRBD2 (5 bases). The CDR3 is made up of 13 amino acids. Germline CDR1 is MNHNS and CDR2 is SASEGT. The V end lost 4 bases, the J end lost 5 bases, and 11 bases lay between the germline ends. As DNA, the CDR3 is TGTGCCAGCAGTGTTCCGGGGAGTGAGACCCAGTACTTC. It yields the protein CASSVPGSETQYF.

This chain links TRBV5-4 with TRBJ2-7; no clear D. The CDR3 consists of 12 residues. Per the germline V gene, CDR1 is SGHNT and CDR2 is YYREEE (reference sequence). The V end was cut by 4 bases, the J end by 3 bases, with 8 bases between. CDR3 DNA: TGTGCCAGCAGCGACATGGACTACGAGCAGTACTTC. It specifies CASSDMDYEQYF.

The chain recombines TRBV18 with TRBJ2-7, with 13 bases lining up with TRBD2. CDR1 and CDR2 from the germline V gene are KGHSH and LQKENI. This CDR3 has 14 amino acids. With V trimmed by 5 bases and J by 7 bases, 5 bases remained unmatched. The CDR3 loop is CASSRTSGSNEQYF. CDR3 DNA sequence: TGTGCCAGCTCAAGGACTAGCGGGAGTAATGAGCAGTACTTC.

J is TRBJ1-2 and V is TRBV7-9; 9 bases map to TRBD1. After removal of 4 bases from V and 6 bases from J, the junction contained 15 bases not matched to a gene. The germline V gene has CDR1 SEHNR and CDR2 FQNEAQ (reference sequence). The CDR3 covers 17 residues. This chain's CDR3 is CASSSRDRDPTRDGYTF. In DNA, the CDR3 is TGTGCCAGCAGCTCCCGGGACAGGGACCCCACAAGGGATGGCTACACCTTC.

CDR3 sequence reads: CASSTGQGARRLFF. CDR3 nucleotide sequence: TGTGCCAGTAGCACGGGACAGGGGGCGAGACGGCTGTTTTTT. The V gene is TRBV19, the J gene TRBJ1-4; the match to TRBD1 covers 12 bases. V lost 6 bases and J lost 14; bases outside the gene matches: 10. This CDR3 has 14 amino acids. Germline CDR1 and CDR2: LNHDA and SQIVND (reference sequence).